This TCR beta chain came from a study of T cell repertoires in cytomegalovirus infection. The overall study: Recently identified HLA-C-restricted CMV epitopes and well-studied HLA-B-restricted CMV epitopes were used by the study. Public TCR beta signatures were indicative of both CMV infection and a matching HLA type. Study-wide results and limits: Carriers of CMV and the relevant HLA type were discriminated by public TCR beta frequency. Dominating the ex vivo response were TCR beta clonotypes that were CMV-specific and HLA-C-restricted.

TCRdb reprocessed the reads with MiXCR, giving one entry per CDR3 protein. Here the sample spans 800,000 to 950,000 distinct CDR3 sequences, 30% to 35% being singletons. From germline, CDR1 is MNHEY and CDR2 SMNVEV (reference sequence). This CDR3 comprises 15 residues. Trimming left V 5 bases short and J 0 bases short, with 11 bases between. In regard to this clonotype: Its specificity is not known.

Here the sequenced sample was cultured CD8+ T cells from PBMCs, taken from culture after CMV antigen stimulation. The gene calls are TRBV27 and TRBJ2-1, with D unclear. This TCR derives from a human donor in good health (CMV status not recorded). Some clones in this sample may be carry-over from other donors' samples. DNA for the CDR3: TGTGCCAGCAGTCCAGAGCCCTTCTCCTACAATGAGCAGTTCTTC. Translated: CASSPEPFSYNEQFF.